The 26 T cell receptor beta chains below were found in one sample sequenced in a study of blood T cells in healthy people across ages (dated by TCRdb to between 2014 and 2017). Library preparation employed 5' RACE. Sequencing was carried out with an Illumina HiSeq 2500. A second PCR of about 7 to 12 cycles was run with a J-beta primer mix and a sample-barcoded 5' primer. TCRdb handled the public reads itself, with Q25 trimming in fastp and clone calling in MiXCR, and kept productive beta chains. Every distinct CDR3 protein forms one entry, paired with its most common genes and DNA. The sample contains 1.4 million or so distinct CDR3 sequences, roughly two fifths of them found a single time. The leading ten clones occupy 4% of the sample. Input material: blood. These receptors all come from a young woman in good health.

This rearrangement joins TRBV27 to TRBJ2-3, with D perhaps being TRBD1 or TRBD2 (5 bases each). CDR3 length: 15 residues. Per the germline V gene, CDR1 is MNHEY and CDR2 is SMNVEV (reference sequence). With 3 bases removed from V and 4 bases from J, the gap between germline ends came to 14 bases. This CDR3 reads CASSLQWGSADTQYF. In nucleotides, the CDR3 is TGTGCCAGCAGTTTGCAGTGGGGGAGCGCAGATACGCAGTATTTT.

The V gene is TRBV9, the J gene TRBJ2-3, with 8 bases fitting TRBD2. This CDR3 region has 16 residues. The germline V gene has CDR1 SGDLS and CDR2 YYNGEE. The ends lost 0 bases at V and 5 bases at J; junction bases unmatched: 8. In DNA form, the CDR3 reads TGTGCCAGCAGCGTAGAGCCGGGGGGGCATAAAGATACGCAGTATTTT. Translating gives CASSVEPGGHKDTQYF.

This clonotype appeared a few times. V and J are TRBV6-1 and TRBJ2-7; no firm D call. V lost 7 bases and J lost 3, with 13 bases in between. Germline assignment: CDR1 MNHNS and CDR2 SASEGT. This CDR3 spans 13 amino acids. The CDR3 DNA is TGTGCCAGCATGGGTAGAACTCTCTACGAGCAGTACTTC. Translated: CASMGRTLYEQYF.

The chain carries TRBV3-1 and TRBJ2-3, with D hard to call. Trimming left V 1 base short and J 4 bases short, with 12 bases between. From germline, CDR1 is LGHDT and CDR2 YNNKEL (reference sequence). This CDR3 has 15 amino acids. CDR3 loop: CASSQAELSADTQYF. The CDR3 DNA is TGTGCCAGCAGCCAAGCGGAGTTAAGCGCAGATACGCAGTATTTT.

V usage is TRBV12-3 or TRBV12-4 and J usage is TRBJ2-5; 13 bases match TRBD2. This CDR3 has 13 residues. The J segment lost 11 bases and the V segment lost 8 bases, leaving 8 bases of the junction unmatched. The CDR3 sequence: CASLLAGGREQYF. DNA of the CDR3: TGTGCCAGCCTACTAGCGGGGGGGCGTGAGCAGTACTTC.

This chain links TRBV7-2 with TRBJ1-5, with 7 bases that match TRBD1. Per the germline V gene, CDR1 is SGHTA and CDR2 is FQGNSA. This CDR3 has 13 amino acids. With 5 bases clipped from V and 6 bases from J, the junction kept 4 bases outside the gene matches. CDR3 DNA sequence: TGTGCCAGCAGCCGCGACAGGGCTCAGCCCCAGCATTTT. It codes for CASSRDRAQPQHF.

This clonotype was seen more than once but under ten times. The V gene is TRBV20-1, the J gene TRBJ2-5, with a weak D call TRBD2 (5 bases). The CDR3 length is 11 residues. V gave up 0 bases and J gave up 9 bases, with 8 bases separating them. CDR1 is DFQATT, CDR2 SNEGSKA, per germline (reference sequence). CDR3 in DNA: TGCAGTGCTAGAGAGGGCGGGCCCCAGTACTTC. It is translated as CSAREGGPQYF.

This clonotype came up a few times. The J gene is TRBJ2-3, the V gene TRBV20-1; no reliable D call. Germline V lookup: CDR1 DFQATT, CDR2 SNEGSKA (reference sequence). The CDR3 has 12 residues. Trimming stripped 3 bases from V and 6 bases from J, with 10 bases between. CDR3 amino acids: CSASAMGDTQYF. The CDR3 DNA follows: TGCAGTGCTAGTGCAATGGGCGATACGCAGTATTTT.

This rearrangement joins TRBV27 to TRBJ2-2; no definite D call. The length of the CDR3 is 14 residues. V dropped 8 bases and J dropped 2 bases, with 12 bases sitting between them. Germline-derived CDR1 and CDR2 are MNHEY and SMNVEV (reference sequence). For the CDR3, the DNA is TGTGCCAGCTCCCTGCACACCAACACCGGGGAGCTGTTTTTT. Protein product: CASSLHTNTGELFF.

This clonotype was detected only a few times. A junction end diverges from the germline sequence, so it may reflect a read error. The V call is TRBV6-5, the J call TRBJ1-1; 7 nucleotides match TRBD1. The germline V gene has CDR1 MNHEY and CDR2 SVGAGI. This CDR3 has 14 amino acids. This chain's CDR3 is CVSSPGTANTEAFF. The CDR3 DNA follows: TGTGTCAGCAGTCCAGGGACAGCGAACACTGAAGCTTTCTTT.

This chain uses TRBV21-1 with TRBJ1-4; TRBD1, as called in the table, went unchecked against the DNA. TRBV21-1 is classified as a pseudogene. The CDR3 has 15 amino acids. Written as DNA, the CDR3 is TGTGCCAGCAGAAGGGACGGATCAACTAATGAAAAACTGTTTTTT. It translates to CASRRDGSTNEKLFF.

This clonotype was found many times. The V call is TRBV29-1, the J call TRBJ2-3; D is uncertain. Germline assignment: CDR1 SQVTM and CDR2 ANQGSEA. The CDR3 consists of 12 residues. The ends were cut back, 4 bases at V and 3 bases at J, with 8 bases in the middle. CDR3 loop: CSVVPSTDTQYF. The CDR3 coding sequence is TGCAGCGTTGTTCCTAGTACAGATACGCAGTATTTT.

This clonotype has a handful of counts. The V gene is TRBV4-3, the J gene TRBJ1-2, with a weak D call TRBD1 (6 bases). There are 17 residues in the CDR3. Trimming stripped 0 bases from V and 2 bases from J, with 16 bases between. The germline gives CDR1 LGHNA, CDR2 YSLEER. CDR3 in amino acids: CASSQDHQGLPNYGYTF. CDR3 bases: TGCGCCAGCAGCCAAGATCACCAGGGGCTTCCAAACTATGGCTACACCTTC.

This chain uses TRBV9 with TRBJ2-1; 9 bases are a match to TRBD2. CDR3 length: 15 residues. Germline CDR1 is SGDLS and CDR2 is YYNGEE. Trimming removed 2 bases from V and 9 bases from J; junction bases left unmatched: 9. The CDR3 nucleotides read TGTGCCAGCAGCGTGGAGACTAGCGGCTTTTTTGAGCAGTTCTTC. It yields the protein CASSVETSGFFEQFF.

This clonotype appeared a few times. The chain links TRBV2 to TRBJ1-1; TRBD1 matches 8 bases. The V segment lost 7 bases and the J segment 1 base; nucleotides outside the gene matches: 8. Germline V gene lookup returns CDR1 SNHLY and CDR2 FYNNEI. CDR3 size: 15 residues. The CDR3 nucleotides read TGTGCCAGCATACCCAGCGGGACAGGGAACACTGAAGCTTTCTTT. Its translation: CASIPSGTGNTEAFF.

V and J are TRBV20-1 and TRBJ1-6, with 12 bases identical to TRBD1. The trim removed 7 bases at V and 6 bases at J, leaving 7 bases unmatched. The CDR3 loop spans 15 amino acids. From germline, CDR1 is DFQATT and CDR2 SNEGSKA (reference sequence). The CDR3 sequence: CSVLGTGGLNSPLHF. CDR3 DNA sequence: TGCAGTGTGCTCGGGACAGGGGGCCTTAATTCACCCCTCCACTTT.

The CDR3 sequence: CASSLGSGTGGDTQYF. The CDR3, as DNA: TGTGCCAGCAGCCTAGGGTCCGGGACAGGGGGAGATACGCAGTATTTT. The chain couples TRBV7-2 to TRBJ2-3, with 11 nucleotides matching TRBD1. This CDR3 is built from 16 residues. With 5 bases clipped from V and 5 bases from J, the junction kept 9 bases outside the gene matches. The germline CDR1 and CDR2 sequences are SGHTA and FQGNSA.

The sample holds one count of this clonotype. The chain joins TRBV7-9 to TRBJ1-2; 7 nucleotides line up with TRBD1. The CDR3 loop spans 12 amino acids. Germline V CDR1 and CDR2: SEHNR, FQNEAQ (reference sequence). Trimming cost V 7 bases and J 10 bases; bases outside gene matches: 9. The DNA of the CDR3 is TGTGCCAGCACCGACGACAGGGTAGACTACACCTTC. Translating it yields CASTDDRVDYTF.

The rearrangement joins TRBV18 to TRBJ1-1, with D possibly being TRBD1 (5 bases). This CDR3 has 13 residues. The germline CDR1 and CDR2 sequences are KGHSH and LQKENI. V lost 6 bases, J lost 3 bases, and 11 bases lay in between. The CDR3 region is CASSGDQYTEAFF. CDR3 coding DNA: TGTGCCAGCTCCGGGGACCAGTACACTGAAGCTTTCTTT.

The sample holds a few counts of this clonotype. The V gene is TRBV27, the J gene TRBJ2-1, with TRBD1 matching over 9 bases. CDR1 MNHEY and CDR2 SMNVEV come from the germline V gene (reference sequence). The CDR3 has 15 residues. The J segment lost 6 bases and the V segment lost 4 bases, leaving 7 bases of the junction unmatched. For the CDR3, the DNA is TGTGCCAGCAGTTCCGGGACAGGGAGTTCCAATGAGCAGTTCTTC. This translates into CASSSGTGSSNEQFF.

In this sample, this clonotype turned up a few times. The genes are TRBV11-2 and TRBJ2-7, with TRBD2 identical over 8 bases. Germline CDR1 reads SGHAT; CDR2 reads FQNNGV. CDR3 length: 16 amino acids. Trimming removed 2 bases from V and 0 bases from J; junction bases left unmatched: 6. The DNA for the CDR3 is TGTGCCAGCAGCTTACTTGCGGGGGGAAGCTCCTACGAGCAGTACTTC. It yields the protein CASSLLAGGSSYEQYF.

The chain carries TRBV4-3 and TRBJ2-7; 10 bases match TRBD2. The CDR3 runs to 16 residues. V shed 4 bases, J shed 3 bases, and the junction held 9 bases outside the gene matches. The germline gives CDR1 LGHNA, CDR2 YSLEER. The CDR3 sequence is CASSRAIERGGYEQYF. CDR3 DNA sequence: TGCGCCAGCAGCCGCGCAATCGAGCGGGGGGGCTACGAGCAGTACTTC.

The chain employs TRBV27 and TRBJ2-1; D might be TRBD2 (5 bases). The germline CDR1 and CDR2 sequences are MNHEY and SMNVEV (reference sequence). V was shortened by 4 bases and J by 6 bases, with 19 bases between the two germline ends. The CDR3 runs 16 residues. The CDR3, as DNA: TGTGCCAGCAGTTCGAGAGGAAATGTCCTAGCCAATGAGCAGTTCTTC. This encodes CASSSRGNVLANEQFF.

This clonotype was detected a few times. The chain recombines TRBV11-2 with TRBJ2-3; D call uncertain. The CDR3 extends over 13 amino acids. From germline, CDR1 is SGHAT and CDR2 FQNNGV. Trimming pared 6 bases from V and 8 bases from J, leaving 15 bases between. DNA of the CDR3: TGTGCCAGCAGACAACCCCAGAGATCTACGCAGTATTTT. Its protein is CASRQPQRSTQYF.

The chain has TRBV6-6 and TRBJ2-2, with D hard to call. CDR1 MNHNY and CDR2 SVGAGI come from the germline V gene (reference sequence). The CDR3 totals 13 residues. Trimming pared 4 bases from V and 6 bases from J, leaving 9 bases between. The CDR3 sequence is CASSSPNAGELFF. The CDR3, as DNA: TGTGCCAGCAGTTCCCCTAATGCCGGGGAGCTGTTTTTT.

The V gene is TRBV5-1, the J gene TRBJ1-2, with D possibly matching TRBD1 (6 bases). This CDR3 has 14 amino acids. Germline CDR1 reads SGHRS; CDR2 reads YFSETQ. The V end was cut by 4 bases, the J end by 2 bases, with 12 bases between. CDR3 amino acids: CASSEDRLNYGYTF. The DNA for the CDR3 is TGCGCCAGCAGCGAGGACAGATTAAACTATGGCTACACCTTC.